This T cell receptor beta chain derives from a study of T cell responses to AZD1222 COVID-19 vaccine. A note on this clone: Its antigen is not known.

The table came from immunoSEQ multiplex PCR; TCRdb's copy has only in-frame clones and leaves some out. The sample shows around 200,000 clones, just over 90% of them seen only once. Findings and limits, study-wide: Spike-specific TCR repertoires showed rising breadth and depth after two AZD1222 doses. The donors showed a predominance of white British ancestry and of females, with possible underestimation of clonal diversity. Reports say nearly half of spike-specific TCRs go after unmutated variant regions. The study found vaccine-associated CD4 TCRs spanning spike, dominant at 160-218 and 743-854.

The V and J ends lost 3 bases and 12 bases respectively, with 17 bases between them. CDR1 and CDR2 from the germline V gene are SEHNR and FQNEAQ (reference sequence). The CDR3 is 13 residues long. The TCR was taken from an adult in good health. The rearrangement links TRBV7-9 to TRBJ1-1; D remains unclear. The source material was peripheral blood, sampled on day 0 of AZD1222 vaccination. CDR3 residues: CASSFRLQVSSFF. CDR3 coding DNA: TGTGCCAGCAGCTTTCGGTTACAAGTTTCATCTTTCTTT.